A single sample is the source of the 24 T cell receptor beta chains below, sequenced in a study of vaccination effects on CD4 cells after COVID-19. This table comes from immunoSEQ multiplex PCR, and its TCRdb copy is limited to in-frame clones, with some not included. The data show just under 60,000 clones, with approximately 78% seen just once and roughly 2% held by the top ten. These receptors' antigens are unknown. After expansion with viral peptide pools in the ViraFEST assay, antigen-specific CD4+ T cells were sequenced. On day 10 of culture, CD4+ T cells were separated out. Of the BNT162b2 and mRNA-1273 vaccines, participants received two doses of one or the other. Sequenced material: CD4+ T cells from PBMCs cultured with HCoV-OC43 spike peptides, taken after COVID-19 vaccination. Subset specified: HCoV-OC43 spike overlapping peptide pool stimulation. These receptors came from a human donor who received a COVID-19 vaccine.

This clone was detected once. This sequence joins TRBV6-4 and TRBJ2-1, with TRBD2 identical over 10 bases. The CDR3 length is 15 residues. The ends lost 2 bases at V and 8 bases at J; junction bases unmatched: 6. CDR1 is MRHNA and CDR2 is SNTAGT in the germline V gene. CDR3 coding DNA: TGTGCCAGCAGTGACCTTAGCGGGGGGAAGGATGAGCAGTTCTTC. This encodes CASSDLSGGKDEQFF.

This clone came up a few times. V gene TRBV29-1 combines with J gene TRBJ1-2, with D unclear. The CDR3 consists of 10 residues. CDR1 and CDR2 from the germline V gene are SQVTM and ANQGSEA. V lost 3 bases, J lost 5 bases, and 4 bases lay in between. CDR3 DNA: TGCAGCGTTGAGTTTTATGGCTACACCTTC. This codes for CSVEFYGYTF. The variable domain in full, completed from reference TRBV29-1 and TRBJ1-2, reads SAVISQKPSRDICQRGTSLTIQCQVDSQVTMMFWYRQQPGQSLTLIATANQGSEATYESGFVIDKFPISRPNLTFSTLTVSNMSPEDSSIYLCSVEFYGYTFGSGTRLTVV.

The V call is TRBV6-5, the J call TRBJ1-1; D not certain. CDR1 is MNHEY, CDR2 SVGAGI, per germline. Trimming pared 6 bases from V and 5 bases from J, leaving 10 bases between. The CDR3 sequence is 12 residues long. The CDR3 DNA sequence: TGTGCCAGCAGGGTTGGGGTGACTGAAGCTTTCTTT. Translation: CASRVGVTEAFF.

The genes are TRBV6-2 or TRBV6-3 and TRBJ2-3; no definite D call. Trimming took off 4 bases at V and 3 bases at J, with 17 bases between the two ends. The germline V gene encodes CDR1 MNHEY and CDR2 SVGEGT. The CDR3 consists of 16 residues. This CDR3 is CASSSLTTYRTDTQYF. As DNA, the CDR3 is TGTGCCAGCAGTTCTTTGACGACTTATCGGACAGATACGCAGTATTTT.

This chain uses TRBV13 with TRBJ1-1; D is unresolved. Per germline, CDR1 PRHDT and CDR2 FYEKMQ (reference sequence). Trimming cost V 1 base and J 1 base, with 4 bases left between them. This CDR3 comprises 13 residues. CDR3 bases: TGTGCCAGCAGCTTAGTGAGGAACACTGAAGCTTTCTTT. Amino acids: CASSLVRNTEAFF.

The V gene is TRBV6-5, the J gene TRBJ2-7, with TRBD1 as a possible D gene (5 bases). This CDR3 has 13 amino acids. Germline V lookup: CDR1 MNHEY, CDR2 SVGAGI. V was pared by 6 bases and J by 9 bases, with 18 bases between. CDR3 protein: CASSNTQGRWQYV. The CDR3 nucleotides read TGTGCCAGCAGCAATACCCAGGGAAGGTGGCAGTACGTC.

The V and J genes are TRBV7-7 and TRBJ2-1, with 10 positions matching TRBD2. CDR1 is SSHAT, CDR2 FNYEAQ, per germline (reference sequence). The ends lost 3 bases at V and 5 bases at J; junction bases unmatched: 10. The CDR3 covers 17 residues. CDR3 amino acids: CASSLFSGGAFDNEQFF. The CDR3 region has the DNA TGTGCCAGCAGCTTGTTCAGCGGGGGGGCTTTCGACAATGAGCAGTTCTTC.

This chain uses TRBV10-3 with TRBJ1-1; TRBD1 agrees at 11 bases. V shed 6 bases, J shed 6 bases, and the junction held 6 bases outside the gene matches. The CDR3 has 14 amino acids. Germline CDR1 reads ENHRY; CDR2 reads SYGVKD. Written as DNA, the CDR3 is TGTGCCATCAGGGGACAGGGGGGGGCCTCTGAAGCTTTCTTT. Amino acids: CAIRGQGGASEAFF.

This sequence joins TRBV3-1 (or the pseudogene TRBV3-2) and TRBJ1-4; D may be TRBD1 (5 bases). V was clipped by 11 bases and J by 2 bases, with 15 bases between them. This CDR3 comprises 14 residues. The germline gives CDR1 LGHDT, CDR2 YNNKEL (reference sequence). The chain's CDR3 is CAVAPGWTNEKLFF. In DNA, the CDR3 is TGTGCCGTAGCTCCAGGGTGGACTAATGAAAAACTGTTTTTT.

The chain couples TRBV3-1 (or the pseudogene TRBV3-2) to TRBJ1-1; 8 bases are a match to TRBD1. V shed 0 bases, J shed 1 base, and the junction held 10 bases outside the gene matches. Germline V CDR1 and CDR2: LGHDT, YNNKEL (reference sequence). CDR3 length equals 18 residues. CDR3 loop: CASSQDGQGERKNTEAFF. CDR3 bases: TGTGCCAGCAGCCAAGATGGACAGGGAGAGAGGAAGAACACTGAAGCTTTCTTT.

The gene calls are TRBV28 and TRBJ2-7; D is undetermined. This CDR3 is built from 12 residues. V was clipped by 4 bases and J by 0 bases, with 4 bases between them. Germline V gene sequence: CDR1 MDHEN, CDR2 SYDVKM. The CDR3, as DNA: TGTGCCAGCAGTTCTAGCTCCTACGAGCAGTACGTC. Its protein product is CASSSSSYEQYV.

This sequence joins TRBV28 and TRBJ2-7; 8 bases map to TRBD1. The CDR3 consists of 12 residues. The germline V gene has CDR1 MDHEN and CDR2 SYDVKM. The CDR3 loop reads CASSFGRGREFV. The CDR3 coding sequence is TGTGCCAGCAGTTTTGGCAGGGGGCGAGAGTTCGTC.

The CDR3 protein is CASSEWWDRGGYTF. The CDR3 nucleotides are TGTGCCAGCAGTGAATGGTGGGACAGAGGGGGCTACACCTTC. The chain has TRBV2 and TRBJ1-2, with 7 bases matching TRBD1. Germline loops: CDR1 SNHLY, CDR2 FYNNEI. The CDR3 contains 14 residues. The V and J ends lost 2 bases and 8 bases, in that order; junction bases with no gene match: 8.

V is TRBV29-1 and J is TRBJ1-5; tentative D call: TRBD1 (5 bases). Trimming removed 3 bases from V and 8 bases from J, with 14 bases in between. The germline V gene encodes CDR1 SQVTM and CDR2 ANQGSEA. The CDR3 extends over 13 amino acids. The CDR3 spells CSVEVGGEEPQHF. The DNA for the CDR3 is TGCAGCGTTGAGGTTGGGGGTGAGGAGCCCCAGCATTTT. Supplemented by reference TRBV29-1 and TRBJ1-5, the full variable domain reads SAVISQKPSRDICQRGTSLTIQCQVDSQVTMMFWYRQQPGQSLTLIATANQGSEATYESGFVIDKFPISRPNLTFSTLTVSNMSPEDSSIYLCSVEVGGEEPQHFGDGTRLSIL.

This chain uses TRBV7-2 with TRBJ1-1; D is possibly TRBD1 (5 bases). Germline CDR1 reads SGHTA; CDR2 reads FQGNSA. The CDR3 contains 13 residues. V lost 1 base to trimming and J lost 4 bases, with 7 bases between them. The CDR3 loop reads CASSLGTTTEAFF. CDR3 DNA sequence: TGTGCCAGCAGCTTAGGGACAACCACTGAAGCTTTCTTT.

The V gene is TRBV7-2, the J gene TRBJ2-5; D is possibly TRBD1 (7 bases). Germline V gene sequence: CDR1 SGHTA, CDR2 FQGNSA. The CDR3 loop spans 15 amino acids. Deletions cut 2 bases from V and 0 bases from J, with 10 bases between. This CDR3 reads CASSLQGGDQETQYF. CDR3 nucleotide sequence: TGTGCCAGCAGCTTACAGGGGGGCGACCAAGAGACCCAGTACTTC. The full variable domain, rest sourced from reference TRBV7-2 and TRBJ2-5, is GAGVSQSPSNKVTEKGKDVELRCDPISGHTALYWYRQSLGQGLEFLIYFQGNSAPDKSGLPSDRFSAERTGGSVSTLTIQRTQQEDSAVYLCASSLQGGDQETQYFGPGTRLLVL.

The rearrangement links TRBV2 to TRBJ1-5; D is uncertain. The germline CDR1 and CDR2 sequences are SNHLY and FYNNEI. The V gene lost 1 base and the J gene lost 9 bases, with 4 bases spanning the gap. The length of the CDR3 is 11 residues. CDR3 nucleotides: TGTGCCAGCAGTGAAGTCGGGCCCCAGCATTTT. Amino acids: CASSEVGPQHF. Full variable domain (missing parts from reference TRBV2 and TRBJ1-5): EPEVTQTPSHQVTQMGQEVILRCVPISNHLYFYWYRQILGQKVEFLVSFYNNEISEKSEIFDDQFSVERPDGSNFTLKIRSTKLEDSAMYFCASSEVGPQHFGDGTRLSIL.

This clone has only a few counts. The chain combines TRBV30 with TRBJ1-5, with D perhaps matching TRBD1 (5 bases). CDR1 GTSNPN and CDR2 SVGIG come from the germline V gene (reference sequence). Trimming removed 2 bases from V and 7 bases from J, with 12 bases in between. The CDR3 sequence is 13 residues long. CDR3 sequence: CAWSPTRGQPQHF. CDR3 DNA: TGTGCCTGGAGTCCAACGAGGGGACAGCCCCAGCATTTT.

The rearrangement links TRBV5-1 to TRBJ1-5; possibly TRBD1 for D (5 bases). The CDR3 runs 13 residues. Per the germline V gene, CDR1 is SGHRS and CDR2 is YFSETQ. V was pared by 0 bases and J by 5 bases, with 6 bases between. The CDR3 region is CASSLGGDQPQHF. CDR3 sequence (DNA): TGCGCCAGCAGCTTGGGGGGGGATCAGCCCCAGCATTTT.

The V and J genes are TRBV28 and TRBJ1-3; a possible D gene is TRBD1 (5 bases). Germline V lookup: CDR1 MDHEN, CDR2 SYDVKM. Deletions cut 8 bases from V and 4 bases from J, with 12 bases between. The CDR3 has 13 residues. As DNA, the CDR3 is TGTGCCAGCGGGGCCCCGGGGGGAAACACCATATATTTT. This encodes CASGAPGGNTIYF.

This chain links TRBV6-5 with TRBJ2-2, with 9 bases that match TRBD1. The germline CDR1 and CDR2 sequences are MNHEY and SVGAGI. Germline trimming cut 6 bases from V and 5 bases from J; bases unmatched to any gene: 4. The CDR3 is 14 amino acids. Written as DNA, the CDR3 is TGTGCCAGCAGACAGGGGGCGCGTACCGGGGAGCTGTTTTTT. Its protein product is CASRQGARTGELFF.

The V gene is TRBV12-3 or TRBV12-4, the J gene TRBJ1-4; D is possibly TRBD1 (6 bases). The CDR3 contains 13 residues. The V and J ends lost 10 bases and 7 bases respectively, with 16 bases between them. CDR3 nucleotides: TGTGCCACCAAAGGACAGTTAATTGAAAAACTGTTTTTT. This encodes CATKGQLIEKLFF.

The gene calls are TRBV18 and TRBJ2-3, with D tentatively TRBD2 (6 bases). Germline assignment: CDR1 KGHSH and CDR2 LQKENI. Trimming stripped 3 bases from V and 6 bases from J, with 16 bases between. The CDR3 runs 15 residues. Here the CDR3 reads CASSPTARGWDTQYF. DNA of the CDR3: TGTGCCAGCTCACCCACCGCTCGGGGGTGGGATACGCAGTATTTT. Full variable domain (rest looked up from reference TRBV18 and TRBJ2-3): NAGVMQNPRHLVRRRGQEARLRCSPMKGHSHVYWYRQLPEEGLKFMVYLQKENIIDESGMPKERFSAEFPKEGPSILRIQQVVRGDSAAYFCASSPTARGWDTQYFGPGTRLTVL.

V usage is TRBV7-2 and J usage is TRBJ2-2; 7 bases agree with TRBD2. The CDR3 is made up of 15 amino acids. V gave up 9 bases and J gave up 4 bases; unmatched junction bases: 11. From germline, CDR1 is SGHTA and CDR2 FQGNSA. The CDR3 spells CASLGGGGITGELFF. The CDR3 bases are TGTGCCAGTCTCGGAGGCGGGGGAATCACCGGGGAGCTGTTTTTT.